Shown below are 12 T cell receptor beta chains from a single sample sequenced in a study of T cells in tuberculosis. Sorting used thawed, overnight-rested PBMC stained with anti-CD3, a viability dye and GMM-loaded CD1B tetramer. CD1B tetramers were loaded with Rhodococcus equi-derived C32 glucose monomycolate. Only in-frame clones appear in the TCRdb table, and some are missing; sequencing was by immunoSEQ multiplex PCR. The repertoire has about 59,000 clones, around 81% of them found once; the top ten carry roughly 12%. The sequencing input was CD1b-GMM tetramer-negative cells sorted from PBMCs. Receptors originate from an adult woman with latent tuberculosis.

V is TRBV5-6 and J is TRBJ1-2, with D perhaps matching TRBD1 (6 bases). There are 13 residues in the CDR3. V was clipped by 2 bases and J by 8 bases, with 13 bases between them. In germline, CDR1 is SGHDT, CDR2 YYEEEE. The CDR3 DNA reads TGTGCCAGCAGCTTACGGGGGGCGGAAGGCTACACCTTC. This sequence encodes CASSLRGAEGYTF.

The rearrangement joins TRBV6-4 to TRBJ2-2; weak D call: TRBD1 (6 bases). The germline V and J ends were trimmed by 9 bases and 1 base, with 18 bases remaining between them. Looked up from germline, CDR1 is MRHNA and CDR2 is SNTAGT. The CDR3 is made up of 16 amino acids. The CDR3 is CASSQEGTLNTGELFF. The CDR3 nucleotides read TGTGCCAGTTCCCAAGAGGGGACACTGAACACCGGGGAGCTGTTTTTT.

The chain links TRBV28 to TRBJ2-7; D possibly corresponds to TRBD2 (6 bases). V was trimmed by 10 bases and J by 2 bases, leaving 18 bases between them. The CDR3 loop spans 14 amino acids. The germline gives CDR1 MDHEN, CDR2 SYDVKM. CDR3 sequence: CAIRPGLPAYEQYF. DNA for the CDR3: TGTGCCATCCGACCGGGACTTCCCGCCTACGAGCAGTACTTC.

This clone was counted between two and nine times. J is TRBJ2-3 and V is TRBV29-1, with 11 nucleotides matching TRBD2. The ends lost 8 bases at V and 8 bases at J; junction bases unmatched: 9. Looked up from germline, CDR1 is SQVTM and CDR2 is ANQGSEA. The CDR3 loop spans 13 amino acids. The CDR3 DNA reads as TGCAGCTTCACTAGCGGGAGTGGTGGTACGCAGTATTTT. Encoded protein: CSFTSGSGGTQYF.

The V and J genes are TRBV28 and TRBJ2-3, with 9 bases matching TRBD2. Per the germline V gene, CDR1 is MDHEN and CDR2 is SYDVKM. The CDR3 loop spans 14 amino acids. V shed 5 bases and J 5 bases; nucleotides not matched to a gene: 5. CDR3 coding DNA: TGTGCCAGCAGTCCTCGGACTAGCGTAGATACGCAGTATTTT. This sequence encodes CASSPRTSVDTQYF.

The rearrangement joins TRBV19 to TRBJ2-1; the D gene is possibly TRBD2 (6 bases). This CDR3 has 17 amino acids. The V and J ends lost 3 bases and 0 bases respectively, with 15 bases between them. Per germline, CDR1 LNHDA and CDR2 SQIVND (reference sequence). The CDR3 DNA sequence: TGTGCCAGTAGTATTCGGGGGTCAGGGAGCTCCTACAATGAGCAGTTCTTC. Translated: CASSIRGSGSSYNEQFF.

The chain carries TRBV2 and TRBJ1-1; maybe TRBD1 (6 bases). The V gene lost 7 bases and the J gene lost 7 bases, with 16 bases spanning the gap. This CDR3 has 13 residues. Per germline, CDR1 SNHLY and CDR2 FYNNEI. The CDR3 DNA sequence: TGTGCCAGCACCGTAAACTTACAGGGTGAAGCTTTCTTT. This gives the protein CASTVNLQGEAFF.

The chain carries TRBV19 and TRBJ1-4; TRBD1 matches 7 bases. Germline values: CDR1 LNHDA, CDR2 SQIVND (reference sequence). V was clipped by 10 bases and J by 8 bases; unmatched bases: 13. CDR3 length equals 14 residues. Written as DNA, the CDR3 is TGTGCCACACGGCTTCAGGGGGTAGGCGAAAAACTGTTTTTT. Residues: CATRLQGVGEKLFF.

The V gene is TRBV5-1, the J gene TRBJ2-5, with TRBD1 identical over 8 bases. The length of the CDR3 is 15 residues. V gave up 4 bases and J gave up 6 bases; unmatched junction bases: 11. Germline V gene lookup returns CDR1 SGHRS and CDR2 YFSETQ. CDR3 in DNA: TGCGCCAGCAGCCCCACTACAGGGGGAAGAAAGACCCAGTACTTC. Protein: CASSPTTGGRKTQYF.

CDR3 sequence: CASSKDRGEKLFF. DNA of the CDR3: TGTGCCAGTAGCAAAGACAGGGGTGAAAAACTGTTTTTT. The chain couples TRBV19 to TRBJ1-4, with 8 bases fitting TRBD1. Germline values: CDR1 LNHDA, CDR2 SQIVND (reference sequence). This CDR3 spans 13 amino acids. The V segment lost 6 bases and the J segment 7 bases; nucleotides outside the gene matches: 4.

This chain links TRBV19 with TRBJ2-5; 10 bases align to TRBD1. The germline CDR1 and CDR2 sequences are LNHDA and SQIVND (reference sequence). V shed 3 bases and J 3 bases; nucleotides not matched to a gene: 1. The CDR3 runs 14 residues. CDR3 coding DNA: TGTGCCAGTAGTATGGACAGGGGGGAAGAGACCCAGTACTTC. It is translated as CASSMDRGEETQYF.

V gene TRBV5-8 combines with J gene TRBJ1-2, with no clear D. The CDR3 covers 14 residues. The V end lost 1 base, the J end lost 8 bases, and 15 bases lay between the germline ends. Germline loops: CDR1 SGHTS, CDR2 YDEGEE. The CDR3 region has the DNA TGTGCCAGCAGCTTGTGGGAGGGTTCTAAAGGCTACACCTTC. Its protein product is CASSLWEGSKGYTF. The full variable domain, its missing parts supplied by reference TRBV5-8 and TRBJ1-2, is EAGVTQSPTHLIKTRGQQATLRCSPISGHTSVYWYQQALGLGLQFLLWYDEGEERNRGNFPPRFSGRQFPNYSSELNVNALELEDSALYLCASSLWEGSKGYTFGSGTRLTVV.